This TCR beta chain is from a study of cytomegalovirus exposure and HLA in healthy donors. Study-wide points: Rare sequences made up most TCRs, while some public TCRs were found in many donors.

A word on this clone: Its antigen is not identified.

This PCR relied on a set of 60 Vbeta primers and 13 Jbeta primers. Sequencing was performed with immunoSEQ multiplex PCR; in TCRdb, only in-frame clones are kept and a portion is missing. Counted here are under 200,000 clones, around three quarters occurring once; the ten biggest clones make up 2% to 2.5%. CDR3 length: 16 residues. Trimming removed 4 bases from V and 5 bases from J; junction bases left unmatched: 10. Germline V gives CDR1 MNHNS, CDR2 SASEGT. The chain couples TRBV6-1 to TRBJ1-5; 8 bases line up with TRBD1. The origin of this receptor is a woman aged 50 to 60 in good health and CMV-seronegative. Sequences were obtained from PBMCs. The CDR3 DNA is TGTGCCAGCAGTGCGCGACAGGGGCAGGTTGATCAGCCCCAGCATTTT. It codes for CASSARQGQVDQPQHF.